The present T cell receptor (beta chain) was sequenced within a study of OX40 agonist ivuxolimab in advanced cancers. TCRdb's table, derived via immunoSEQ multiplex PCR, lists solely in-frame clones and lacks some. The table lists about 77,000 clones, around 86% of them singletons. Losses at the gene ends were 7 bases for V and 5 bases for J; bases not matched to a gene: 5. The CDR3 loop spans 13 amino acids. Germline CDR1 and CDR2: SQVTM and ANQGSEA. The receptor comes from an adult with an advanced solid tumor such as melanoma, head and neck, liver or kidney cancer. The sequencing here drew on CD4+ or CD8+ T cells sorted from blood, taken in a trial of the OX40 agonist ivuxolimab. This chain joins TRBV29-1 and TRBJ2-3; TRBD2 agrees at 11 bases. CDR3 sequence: CSALLAGVDTQYF. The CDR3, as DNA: TGCAGCGCCCTACTAGCGGGAGTAGATACGCAGTATTTT.